The clone carrying this T cell receptor beta chain was recorded at least ten times. TCR beta CDR3 region amplification was performed from RNA transcripts. RT-PCR in the first round (using the HTBI primer set) targeted the TCR CDR3. TCRdb re-called the multiplex PCR reads through MiXCR, storing one row per CDR3 protein. The sample gives more than 350,000 distinct CDR3 sequences, 15% of which show up once; about 31% is in the top ten. This sample was included in a study of T cells in Graves' hyperthyroidism and ophthalmopathy. Study at large: The authors collected peripheral blood at initial diagnosis, before any treatment.

The length of the CDR3 is 14 residues. V dropped 4 bases and J dropped 0; count of bases not matched to a gene: 3. The germline CDR1 and CDR2 sequences are SGHRS and YFSETQ. The chain is built from TRBV5-1 and TRBJ2-7, with 8 nucleotides matching TRBD1. The sequence was obtained from a woman in her 30s with Graves' hyperthyroidism. Source material: blood. Here the CDR3 DNA reads TGCGCCAGCAGCCAGGGACAGGCCTCCTACGAGCAGTACTTC. Protein sequence: CASSQGQASYEQYF.